The TCR beta chain under discussion was sequenced for a study of blood T cell repertoires in COVID-19. CDR1 and CDR2 from the germline V gene are GTSNPN and SVGIG (reference sequence). The V end was cut by 4 bases, the J end by 6 bases, with 18 bases between. The CDR3 runs to 14 residues. TCRdb keeps only in-frame clones here, not all; method: immunoSEQ multiplex PCR. The sample includes around 54,000 clones, about 72% of them seen just once. This TCR came from a woman between 50 and 59 years old with acute COVID-19. The chain combines TRBV30 with TRBJ1-2; the D gene is possibly TRBD1 (6 bases). Source material: PBMCs or T cells enriched from blood (not recorded which). DNA of the CDR3: TGTGCCTGGACTCGATACAGGGTGATGGATGGCTACACCTTC. It is translated as CAWTRYRVMDGYTF. Drawing the rest from reference TRBV30 and TRBJ1-2, the complete variable domain is SQTIHQWPATLVQPVGSPLSLECTVEGTSNPNLYWYRQAAGRGLQLLFYSVGIGQISSEVPQNLSASRPQDRQFILSSKKLLLSDSGFYLCAWTRYRVMDGYTFGSGTRLTVV.